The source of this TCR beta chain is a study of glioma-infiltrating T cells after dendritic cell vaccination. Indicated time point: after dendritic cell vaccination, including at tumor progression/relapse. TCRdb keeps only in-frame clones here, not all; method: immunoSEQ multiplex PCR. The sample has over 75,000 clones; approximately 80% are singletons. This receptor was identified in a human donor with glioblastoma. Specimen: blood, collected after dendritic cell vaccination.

The DNA of the CDR3 is TGTGCCAGCAGCTTGGACAAGAATCAGCCCCAGCATTTT. This codes for CASSLDKNQPQHF. This rearrangement joins TRBV7-8 to TRBJ1-5, with a possible D match to TRBD1 (5 bases). The CDR3 contains 13 residues. Germline V gives CDR1 SGHVS, CDR2 FQNEAQ. V shed 3 bases and J shed 4 bases, with 7 bases lying between them.